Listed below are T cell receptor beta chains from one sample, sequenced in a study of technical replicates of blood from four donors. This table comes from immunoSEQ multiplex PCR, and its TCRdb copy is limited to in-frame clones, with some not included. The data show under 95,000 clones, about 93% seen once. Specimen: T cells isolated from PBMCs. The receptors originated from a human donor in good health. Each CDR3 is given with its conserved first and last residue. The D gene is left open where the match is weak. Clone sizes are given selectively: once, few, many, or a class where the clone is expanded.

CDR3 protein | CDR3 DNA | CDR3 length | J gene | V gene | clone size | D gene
CASSGVVGQGDTEAFF | TGTGCCAGCAGTGGGGTCGTTGGACAGGGAGACACTGAAGCTTTCTTT | 16 | TRBJ1-1 | TRBV6-1 | - | TRBD1
CASSRRASGGAADTQYF | TGTGCCAGCTCGAGACGGGCTAGCGGGGGGGCAGCTGATACGCAGTATTTT | 17 | TRBJ2-3 | TRBV18 | - | TRBD2
CASRGTPRRAGALGYTF | TGTGCCAGCAGGGGGACCCCCCGGCGGGCGGGGGCGCTTGGCTACACCTTC | 17 | TRBJ1-2 | TRBV27 | - | -
CASSQGPVGQIEAFF | TGCGCCAGCAGCCAAGGCCCGGTTGGGCAGATTGAAGCTTTCTTT | 15 | TRBJ1-1 | TRBV4-1 | - | -
CAWSVLVGGGSGYTF | TGTGCCTGGAGTGTACTGGTGGGAGGAGGGAGTGGCTACACCTTC | 15 | TRBJ1-2 | TRBV30 | - | -
CASSLRISGGATGELFF | TGTGCCAGCAGCTTACGTATCAGCGGGGGGGCGACCGGGGAGCTGTTTTTT | 17 | TRBJ2-2 | TRBV7-8 | once | TRBD2
CASSQSGQHRPNYGYTF | TGCGCCAGCAGTCAATCTGGGCAGCACCGACCTAACTATGGCTACACCTTC | 17 | TRBJ1-2 | TRBV23-1 | - | -
CAWSLRTGVFPLHF | TGTGCCTGGAGTCTAAGGACAGGGGTCTTCCCCCTCCACTTT | 14 | TRBJ1-6 | TRBV30 | once | TRBD1
CASSESTSGDTGELFF | TGCGCCAGCAGTGAGTCGACTAGCGGCGACACCGGGGAGCTGTTTTTT | 16 | TRBJ2-2 | TRBV10-1 | - | TRBD2
CASSSLGGGNTEAFF | TGTGCCAGCAGCTCCTTGGGGGGAGGGAACACTGAAGCTTTCTTT | 15 | TRBJ1-1 | TRBV5-4 | - | -
CASSLRTSTPYNEQFF | TGCGCCAGCAGCCTGAGGACTAGCACCCCCTACAATGAGCAGTTCTTC | 16 | TRBJ2-1 | TRBV4-1 | - | TRBD2
CASSLAQVPYEQYF | TGCGCCAGCAGCCTGGCACAGGTCCCCTACGAGCAGTACTTC | 14 | TRBJ2-7 | TRBV5-1 | - | -
CASSFGLAGPDTQYF | TGCGCCAGCAGCTTCGGACTAGCGGGGCCGGATACGCAGTATTTT | 15 | TRBJ2-3 | TRBV5-1 | - | TRBD2
CANSKAGGRYEQYF | TGTGCCAACAGTAAAGCGGGGGGCAGGTACGAGCAGTACTTC | 14 | TRBJ2-7 | TRBV7-2 | - | TRBD2
CAISSSGVRDTGELFF | - | 16 | TRBJ2-2 | TRBV10-3 | - | -
CASRRTANYGYTF | TGTGCCAGCAGGCGGACAGCTAACTATGGCTACACCTTC | 13 | TRBJ1-2 | TRBV28 | - | -
CASSPGQHQPQHF | TGTGCCAGCAGCCCCGGACAGCATCAGCCCCAGCATTTT | 13 | TRBJ1-5 | TRBV7-8 | - | -
CAWSRGKFAGGPGWKYF | TGTGCCTGGAGTCGGGGAAAATTCGCAGGGGGTCCGGGTTGGAAGTACTTC | 17 | TRBJ2-7 | TRBV30 | - | TRBD1
CASSPGTVVTEAFF | TGCGCCAGCAGCCCCGGGACAGTCGTAACTGAAGCTTTCTTT | 14 | TRBJ1-1 | TRBV5-1 | once | TRBD1
CASSSIRQVISSGANVLTF | TGTGCCAGCAGTTCAATCCGACAGGTAATCTCCTCTGGGGCCAACGTCCTGACTTTC | 19 | TRBJ2-6 | TRBV27 | - | -
CASSPPSVSGDYGYTF | TGTGCCAGCTCACCACCTAGTGTATCAGGCGACTATGGCTACACCTTC | 16 | TRBJ1-2 | TRBV18 | - | -
CASSPTGSQETQYF | TGTGCCAGCAGTCCGACTGGATCCCAAGAGACCCAGTACTTC | 14 | TRBJ2-5 | TRBV28 | - | -
CASSPTSLGLAVNEQYF | TGTGCCAGCAGTCCGACCTCTTTAGGACTAGCCGTCAACGAGCAGTACTTC | 17 | TRBJ2-7 | TRBV28 | - | TRBD2
CASSLPGQGNNEQFF | TGTGCCAGCAGTCTGCCGGGACAGGGGAACAATGAGCAGTTCTTC | 15 | TRBJ2-1 | TRBV27 | once | TRBD1
CASSQPDKGLTYNEQFF | TGTGCCAGCAGCCAACCAGATAAGGGACTAACCTACAATGAGCAGTTCTTC | 17 | TRBJ2-1 | TRBV4-2 | - | TRBD2
CASSAVNTIYF | TGTGCCAGCAGCGCGGTAAACACCATATATTTT | 11 | TRBJ1-3 | TRBV9 | - | -
CASSLEKGGTGELFF | TGTGCCAGCAGCTTGGAAAAGGGAGGGACCGGGGAGCTGTTTTTT | 15 | TRBJ2-2 | TRBV5-4 | - | TRBD2
CASGLERTGNPGELFF | TGTGCTAGTGGTTTGGAAAGGACAGGGAATCCCGGGGAGCTGTTTTTT | 16 | TRBJ2-2 | TRBV12-5 | - | TRBD1
CSVDVSGISSYNEQFF | TGCAGCGTTGATGTTAGCGGGATAAGCTCCTACAATGAGCAGTTCTTC | 16 | TRBJ2-1 | TRBV29-1 | - | TRBD2
CASSSGTGSGYGYTF | TGTGCCAGCAGTTCTGGGACAGGGTCGGGCTATGGCTACACCTTC | 15 | TRBJ1-2 | TRBV28 | - | TRBD1
CASSLAGPRGGEQYF | TGCGCCAGCAGCTTGGCGGGCCCTCGAGGGGGCGAGCAGTACTTC | 15 | TRBJ2-7 | TRBV5-1 | - | -
CASRRALGQGYYEQYF | TGTGCCAGCAGGCGCGCCCTGGGACAGGGCTACTACGAGCAGTACTTC | 16 | TRBJ2-7 | TRBV7-9 | once | TRBD1
CASSEGAGPSNQPQHF | TGTGCCAGCAGTGAGGGGGCGGGCCCAAGCAATCAGCCCCAGCATTTT | 16 | TRBJ1-5 | TRBV25-1 | - | -
CASSSYRVTYEQYF | TGTGCCAGCAGCTCATACAGGGTAACCTACGAGCAGTACTTC | 14 | TRBJ2-7 | TRBV7-9 | once | -
CASSLGSASYEQYF | TGTGCCAGCAGTTTGGGGAGCGCTAGCTACGAGCAGTACTTC | 14 | TRBJ2-7 | TRBV27 | once | -
CASSLKEAVLGDYTF | TGTGCCAGCAGCTTAAAGGAGGCAGTACTTGGGGACTACACCTTC | 15 | TRBJ1-2 | TRBV7-3 | - | -
CASSLGVSGNTIYF | TGTGCCAGCAGCCTCGGGGTCTCTGGAAACACCATATATTTT | 14 | TRBJ1-3 | TRBV7-8 | - | -
CASSNPQGRNSPLHF | TGTGCCAGTAGTAACCCACAGGGAAGGAATTCACCCCTCCACTTT | 15 | TRBJ1-6 | TRBV19 | - | -
CAWSVSVNTEAFF | TGTGCCTGGAGTGTATCAGTGAACACTGAAGCTTTCTTT | 13 | TRBJ1-1 | TRBV30 | - | -
CASSFNRDIAGEAYEQYF | TGTGCCAGCAGTTTTAACCGGGACATAGCGGGAGAGGCCTACGAGCAGTACTTC | 18 | TRBJ2-7 | TRBV28 | once | TRBD2
CASSMDARVQFF | TGTGCCAGTAGTATGGACGCGCGGGTGCAGTTCTTC | 12 | TRBJ2-1 | TRBV19 | - | -
CAWSPLAGGPAGELFF | TGTGCCTGGAGTCCACTTGCGGGGGGGCCCGCCGGGGAGCTGTTTTTT | 16 | TRBJ2-2 | TRBV30 | - | TRBD2
CASSILGGTSYEQYF | TGTGCCAGTAGTATCTTGGGCGGGACCTCCTACGAGCAGTACTTC | 15 | TRBJ2-7 | TRBV19 | once | -
CASSLQGTRGDNEQFF | TGCGCCAGCAGCTTACAGGGAACCCGGGGTGACAATGAGCAGTTCTTC | 16 | TRBJ2-1 | TRBV5-1 | once | -
CASSKALRTGGAGANVLTF | TGTGCCAGCAGCAAAGCCCTACGGACAGGGGGCGCTGGGGCCAACGTCCTGACTTTC | 19 | TRBJ2-6 | TRBV21-1 | - | -
CASSYAGENEQFF | TGTGCCAGCAGTTACGCGGGAGAAAATGAGCAGTTCTTC | 13 | TRBJ2-1 | TRBV6-5 | once | TRBD2
CASSPGTDSYNEQFF | TGTGCCAGCAGCCCAGGTACGGACTCCTACAATGAGCAGTTCTTC | 15 | TRBJ2-1 | TRBV14 | - | -
CASSFYLRGLNTEAFF | TGTGCCAGCAGCTTTTACCTCAGGGGGCTTAACACTGAAGCTTTCTTT | 16 | TRBJ1-1 | TRBV7-9 | - | TRBD1
CSVSRGFDGELFF | TGCAGCGTTTCTAGGGGGTTTGACGGGGAGCTGTTTTTT | 13 | TRBJ2-2 | TRBV29-1 | - | -
CASSLLLAGGATDTQYF | TGTGCCAGCAGTTTACTTCTAGCGGGAGGGGCCACAGATACGCAGTATTTT | 17 | TRBJ2-3 | TRBV28 | - | TRBD2